This TCR beta chain was identified during a study of blood T cell repertoires in COVID-19. Whole-study context: Both acute and convalescent COVID-19 samples were obtained from the United States, Italy and Spain. T cells, B-cell-depleted T cells, or PBMCs supplied cDNA or gDNA.

Grouping used clinical history reported by participants in a survey and questionnaire. In the study's own analysis: Reference gene primer amplification gave nucleated cell count estimates. TCRdb's table, derived via immunoSEQ multiplex PCR, lists solely in-frame clones and lacks some. The V and J calls and clone size were taken over from that table, and D and trimming were inferred from the DNA. Of 250,000 to 300,000 clones detected, over 80% appear once; the ten largest clones hold roughly 1.2%. The V gene lost 8 bases and the J gene lost 3 bases, with 17 bases spanning the gap. CDR3 length equals 15 residues. CDR1 MDHEN and CDR2 SYDVKM come from the germline V gene.

The chain combines TRBV28 with TRBJ1-5; weak D call: TRBD1 (5 bases). The clonotype comes from a human donor in a cohort exposed to, infected with or recovered from COVID-19 (not recorded which). The donor label of this sample is uncertain. Material: PBMCs or T cells enriched from blood (not recorded which). As DNA, the CDR3 is TGTGCCAGCGCCCCCCCCCTCAGGGTCAATCAGCCCCAGCATTTT. Translation: CASAPPLRVNQPQHF.